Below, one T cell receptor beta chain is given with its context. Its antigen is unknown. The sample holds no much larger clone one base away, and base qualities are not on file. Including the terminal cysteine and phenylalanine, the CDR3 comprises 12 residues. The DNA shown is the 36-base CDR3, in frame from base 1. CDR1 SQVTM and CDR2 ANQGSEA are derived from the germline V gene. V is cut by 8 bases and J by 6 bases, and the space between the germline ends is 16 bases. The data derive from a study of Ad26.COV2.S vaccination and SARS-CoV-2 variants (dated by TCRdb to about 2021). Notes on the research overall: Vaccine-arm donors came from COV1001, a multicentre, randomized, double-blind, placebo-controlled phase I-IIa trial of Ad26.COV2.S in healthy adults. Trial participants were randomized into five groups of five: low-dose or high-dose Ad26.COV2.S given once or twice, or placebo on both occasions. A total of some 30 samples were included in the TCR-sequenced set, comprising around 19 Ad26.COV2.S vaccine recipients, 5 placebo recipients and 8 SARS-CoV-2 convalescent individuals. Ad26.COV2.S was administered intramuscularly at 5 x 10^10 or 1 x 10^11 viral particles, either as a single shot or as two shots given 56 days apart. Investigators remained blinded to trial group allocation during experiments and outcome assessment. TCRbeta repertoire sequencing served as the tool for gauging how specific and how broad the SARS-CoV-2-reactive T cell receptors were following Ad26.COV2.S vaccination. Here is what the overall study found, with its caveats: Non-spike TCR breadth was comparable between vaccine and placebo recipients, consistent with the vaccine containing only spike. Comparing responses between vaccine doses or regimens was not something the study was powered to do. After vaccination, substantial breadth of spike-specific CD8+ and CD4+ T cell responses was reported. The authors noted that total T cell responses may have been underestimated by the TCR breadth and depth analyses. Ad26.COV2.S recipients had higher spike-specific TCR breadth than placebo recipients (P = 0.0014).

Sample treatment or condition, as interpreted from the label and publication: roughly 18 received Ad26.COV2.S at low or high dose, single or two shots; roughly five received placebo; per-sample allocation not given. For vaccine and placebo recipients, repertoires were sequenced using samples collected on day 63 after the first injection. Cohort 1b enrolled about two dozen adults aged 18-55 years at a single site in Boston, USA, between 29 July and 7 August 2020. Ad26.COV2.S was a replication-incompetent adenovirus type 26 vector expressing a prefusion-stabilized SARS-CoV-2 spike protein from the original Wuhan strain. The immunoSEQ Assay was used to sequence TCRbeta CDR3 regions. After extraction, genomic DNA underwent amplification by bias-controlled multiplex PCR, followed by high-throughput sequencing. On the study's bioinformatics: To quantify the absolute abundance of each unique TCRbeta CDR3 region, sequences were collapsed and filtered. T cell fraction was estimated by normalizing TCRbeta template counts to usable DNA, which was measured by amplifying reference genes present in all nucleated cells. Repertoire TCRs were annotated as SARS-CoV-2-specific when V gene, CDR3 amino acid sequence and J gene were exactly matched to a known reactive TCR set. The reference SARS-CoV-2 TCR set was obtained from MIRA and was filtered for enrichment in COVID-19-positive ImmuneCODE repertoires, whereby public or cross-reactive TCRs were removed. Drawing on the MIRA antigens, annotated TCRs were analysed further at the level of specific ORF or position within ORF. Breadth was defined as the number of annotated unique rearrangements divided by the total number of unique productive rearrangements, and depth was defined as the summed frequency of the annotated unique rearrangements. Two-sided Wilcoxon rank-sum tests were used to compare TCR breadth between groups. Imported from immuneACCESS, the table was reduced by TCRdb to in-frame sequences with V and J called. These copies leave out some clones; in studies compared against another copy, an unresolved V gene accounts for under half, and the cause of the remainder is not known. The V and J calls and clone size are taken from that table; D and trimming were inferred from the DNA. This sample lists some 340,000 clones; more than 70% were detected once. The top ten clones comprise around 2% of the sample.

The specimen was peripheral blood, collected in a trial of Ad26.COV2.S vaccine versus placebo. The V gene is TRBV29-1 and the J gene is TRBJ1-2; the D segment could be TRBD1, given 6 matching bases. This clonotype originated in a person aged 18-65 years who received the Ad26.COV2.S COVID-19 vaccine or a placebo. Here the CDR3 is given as CSSLQGFNGYTF. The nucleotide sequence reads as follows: TGCAGCTCCTTACAGGGTTTCAATGGCTACACCTTC.